The following is a TCR beta chain sequence with its context. These data originate in a study of tumor-infiltrating lymphocytes in oesophageal squamous cell carcinoma. V lost 5 bases and J lost 0, with 14 bases in between. The CDR3 is made up of 16 amino acids. From germline, CDR1 is SGHVS and CDR2 FNYEAQ. TCRdb reanalysed the PCR reads using MiXCR and keeps one entry per CDR3 protein. The data contain about 6,600 distinct CDR3 sequences, approximately 14% of them seen just once; the ten biggest clones take up more than 10%. Sequenced sample: blood. This sequence originates from a male donor with esophageal squamous cell carcinoma. This rearrangement joins TRBV7-6 to TRBJ2-1; D call uncertain. In DNA form, the CDR3 reads TGTGCCAGCAGCCCCTTCCCACTGTGCTCCTACAATGAGCAGTTCTTC. It codes for CASSPFPLCSYNEQFF.